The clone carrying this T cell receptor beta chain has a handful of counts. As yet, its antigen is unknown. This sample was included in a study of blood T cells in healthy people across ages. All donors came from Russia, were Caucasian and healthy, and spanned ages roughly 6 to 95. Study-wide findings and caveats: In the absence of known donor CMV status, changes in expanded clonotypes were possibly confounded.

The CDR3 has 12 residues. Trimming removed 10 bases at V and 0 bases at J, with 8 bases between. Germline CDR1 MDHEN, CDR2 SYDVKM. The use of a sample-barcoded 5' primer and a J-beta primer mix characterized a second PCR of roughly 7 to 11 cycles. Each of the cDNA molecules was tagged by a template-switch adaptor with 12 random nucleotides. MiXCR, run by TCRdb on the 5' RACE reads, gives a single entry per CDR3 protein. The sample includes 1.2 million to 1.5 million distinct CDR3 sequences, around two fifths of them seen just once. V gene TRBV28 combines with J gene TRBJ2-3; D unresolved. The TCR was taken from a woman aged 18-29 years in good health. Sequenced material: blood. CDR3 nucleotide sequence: TGTGCCATCAAAACTAGCACAGATACGCAGTATTTT. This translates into CAIKTSTDTQYF.